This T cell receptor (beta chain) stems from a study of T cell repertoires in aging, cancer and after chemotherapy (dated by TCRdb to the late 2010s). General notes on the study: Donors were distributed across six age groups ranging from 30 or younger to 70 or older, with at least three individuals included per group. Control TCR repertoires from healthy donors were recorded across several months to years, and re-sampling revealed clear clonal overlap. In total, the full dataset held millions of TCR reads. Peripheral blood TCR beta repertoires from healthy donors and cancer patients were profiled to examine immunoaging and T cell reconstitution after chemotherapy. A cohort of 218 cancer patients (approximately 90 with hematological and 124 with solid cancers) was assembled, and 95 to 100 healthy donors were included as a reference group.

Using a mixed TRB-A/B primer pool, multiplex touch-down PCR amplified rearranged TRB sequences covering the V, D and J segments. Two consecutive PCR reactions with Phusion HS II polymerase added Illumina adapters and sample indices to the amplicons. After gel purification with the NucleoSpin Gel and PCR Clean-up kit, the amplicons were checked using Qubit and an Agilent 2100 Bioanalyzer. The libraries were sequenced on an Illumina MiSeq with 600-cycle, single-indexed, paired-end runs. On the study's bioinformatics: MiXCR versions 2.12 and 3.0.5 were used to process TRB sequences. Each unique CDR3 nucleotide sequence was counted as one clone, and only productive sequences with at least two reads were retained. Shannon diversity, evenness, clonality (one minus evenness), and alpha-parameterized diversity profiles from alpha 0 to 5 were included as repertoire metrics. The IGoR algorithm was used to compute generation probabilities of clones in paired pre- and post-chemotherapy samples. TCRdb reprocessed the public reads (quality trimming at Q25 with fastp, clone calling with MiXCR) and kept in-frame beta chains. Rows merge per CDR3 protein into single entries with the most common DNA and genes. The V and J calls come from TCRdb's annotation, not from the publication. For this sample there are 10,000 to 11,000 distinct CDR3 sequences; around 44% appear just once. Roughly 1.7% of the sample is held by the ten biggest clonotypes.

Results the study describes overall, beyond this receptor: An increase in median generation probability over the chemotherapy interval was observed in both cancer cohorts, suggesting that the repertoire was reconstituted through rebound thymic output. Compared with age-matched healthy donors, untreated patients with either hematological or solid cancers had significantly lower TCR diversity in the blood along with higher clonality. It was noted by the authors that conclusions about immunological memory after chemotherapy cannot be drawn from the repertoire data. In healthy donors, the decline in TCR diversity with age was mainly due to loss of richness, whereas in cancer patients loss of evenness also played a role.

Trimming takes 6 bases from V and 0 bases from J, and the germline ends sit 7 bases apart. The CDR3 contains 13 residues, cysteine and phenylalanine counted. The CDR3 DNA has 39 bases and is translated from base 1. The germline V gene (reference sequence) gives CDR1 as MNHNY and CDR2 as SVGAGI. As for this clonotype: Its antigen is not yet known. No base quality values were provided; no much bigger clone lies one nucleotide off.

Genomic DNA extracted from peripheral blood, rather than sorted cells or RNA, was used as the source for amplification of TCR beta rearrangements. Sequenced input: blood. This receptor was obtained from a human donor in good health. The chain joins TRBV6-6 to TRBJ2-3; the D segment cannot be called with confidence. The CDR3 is CASSPYSTDTQYF. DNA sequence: TGTGCCAGCAGCCCATACAGCACAGATACGCAGTATTTT.